A single sample gave rise to the 15 T cell receptor beta chains below, sequenced in a study of human T cells and chemical hapten exposure. From the RACE reads, TCRdb called clonotypes with MiXCR, one entry per CDR3 protein. The sample holds approximately 80,000 distinct CDR3 sequences, around 7.8% seen once. Time point: patch test 1, 2 weeks after DPC sensitization. Treatment defined: therapeutic diphenylcyclopropenone sensitization with weekly scalp DPC. Sequencing was performed on whole blood, taken in connection with sensitization to the hapten diphenylcyclopropenone (DPC). These receptor sequences come from a woman between 25 and 40 years old with alopecia areata. Some clones in this sample may be carry-over from other donors' samples.

The sample holds many counts of this clonotype. V is TRBV7-9 and J is TRBJ2-7; TRBD1 agrees at 9 bases. The J segment lost 2 bases and the V segment lost 5 bases, leaving 19 bases of the junction unmatched. There are 19 residues in the CDR3. Germline CDR1 SEHNR, CDR2 FQNEAQ (reference sequence). Here the CDR3 reads CASSPSGGQGTILPYEQYF. DNA for the CDR3: TGTGCCAGCAGCCCAAGTGGTGGACAGGGGACCATCCTTCCCTACGAGCAGTACTTC.

This clonotype has only a few counts. The chain couples TRBV27 to TRBJ1-1; maybe TRBD1 (5 bases). The CDR3 sequence is 14 residues long. Germline V gene lookup returns CDR1 MNHEY and CDR2 SMNVEV (reference sequence). With 3 bases removed from V and 5 bases from J, the gap between germline ends came to 13 bases. DNA for the CDR3: TGTGCCAGCAGTTTCAGTTCTGGGGCAACTGAAGCTTTCTTT. This sequence encodes CASSFSSGATEAFF.

Notes on this clonotype: Its ends do not fully match the called genes, so a read error is possible. The V call is TRBV5-1, the J call TRBJ2-1; D gene ambiguous. CDR1 and CDR2 (germline): SGHRS, YFSETQ. There are 11 residues in the CDR3. CDR3 DNA: TGCGCCAGCAGATTGGTAAATGAGCAGTTCTTC. Protein product: CASRLVNEQFF.

This clonotype showed up just a few times. The chain employs TRBV30 and TRBJ2-1; 13 bases fit TRBD2. CDR1 is GTSNPN, CDR2 SVGIG, per germline (reference sequence). The V segment lost 0 bases and the J segment 4 bases; nucleotides outside the gene matches: 9. This CDR3 spans 18 amino acids. The chain's CDR3 is CAWSVLRLAGGWYNEQFF. In DNA form, the CDR3 reads TGTGCCTGGAGTGTACTGAGACTAGCGGGGGGATGGTACAATGAGCAGTTCTTC.

This rearrangement joins TRBV5-8 to TRBJ1-6, with D hard to call. Germline V gene sequence: CDR1 SGHTS, CDR2 YDEGEE. The CDR3 loop spans 11 amino acids. Between the trimmed V and J ends, which lost 4 bases and 7 bases, there was a span of 3 bases. The CDR3 loop is CASSKNSPLHF. Here the CDR3 DNA reads TGTGCCAGCAGCAAAAATTCACCCCTCCACTTT.

Notes on this clonotype: This may arise from a read error, as a much more abundant clone is one base away. The chain uses TRBV2 and TRBJ2-1; the D gene is possibly TRBD1 (5 bases). V was shortened by 5 bases and J by 1 base, with 15 bases between the two germline ends. The germline CDR1 and CDR2 sequences are SNHLY and FYNNEI. The CDR3 sequence is 16 residues long. CDR3 sequence (DNA): TGTGCCAGCAGTCCCCTGGCAGGGTCATCCTACAATGAGCAGTTCTTC. Protein: CASSPLAGSSYNEQFF.

In the case of this clonotype: A much larger clone differs by one base, so this may be a read error. The chain carries TRBV6-5 and TRBJ2-5; D not resolved. The CDR3 runs 13 residues. Germline V gives CDR1 MNHEY, CDR2 SVGAGI. CDR3: CVSTLSLGETQYF. As DNA, the CDR3 is TGTGTCAGCACCTTATCATTGGGGGAGACCCAGTACTTC.

This chain links TRBV6-1 with TRBJ1-1; 7 bases map to TRBD1. The ends lost 2 bases at V and 11 bases at J; junction bases unmatched: 8. From germline, CDR1 is MNHNS and CDR2 SASEGT. The CDR3 is 13 amino acids. CDR3 amino acids: CASSEPDRFGAFF. CDR3 in DNA: TGTGCCAGCAGTGAACCGGACAGGTTTGGGGCTTTCTTT.

At least ten counts were recorded for this clonotype. The chain is built from TRBV7-9 and TRBJ2-7; no firm D call. The CDR3 extends over 13 amino acids. V dropped 5 bases and J dropped 2 bases, with 10 bases sitting between them. Germline V CDR1 and CDR2: SEHNR, FQNEAQ (reference sequence). CDR3 bases: TGTGCCAGCAGCCCGCTACAGACCTACGAGCAGTACTTC. It specifies CASSPLQTYEQYF.

The chain combines TRBV7-9 with TRBJ1-1; D not resolved. The V and J ends lost 2 bases and 4 bases respectively, with 17 bases between them. This CDR3 has 16 amino acids. Germline assignment: CDR1 SEHNR and CDR2 FQNEAQ (reference sequence). CDR3 coding DNA: TGTGCCAGCAGCTTAACGGGAGGATTCGTTAGCACTGAAGCTTTCTTT. Amino acids: CASSLTGGFVSTEAFF.

There are many counts of this clonotype. This chain uses TRBV11-2 with TRBJ1-1, with 8 bases identical to TRBD1. This CDR3 is 15 amino acids long. V was pared by 2 bases and J by 4 bases, with 6 bases of the junction left unmatched. CDR1 is SGHAT, CDR2 FQNNGV, per germline. The CDR3 DNA is TGTGCCAGCAGCTTAAGACAGGGGCGCGGCACTGAAGCTTTCTTT. It codes for CASSLRQGRGTEAFF.

This clonotype came up many times. This chain joins TRBV6-1 and TRBJ1-2; TRBD1 matches at 9 bases. V dropped 7 bases and J dropped 7; count of bases not matched to a gene: 16. Germline CDR1 MNHNS, CDR2 SASEGT. The CDR3 length is 16 residues. The CDR3 region has the DNA TGTGCCAGCACTCCCGAAACAGGGGGCCGATGGGGTGGCTACACCTTC. Its translation is CASTPETGGRWGGYTF.

In this sample, this clonotype turned up many times. The genes are TRBV30 and TRBJ2-1; D unresolved. Trimming removed 1 base at V and 8 bases at J, with 9 bases between. The germline V gene encodes CDR1 GTSNPN and CDR2 SVGIG (reference sequence). The CDR3 runs to 12 residues. CDR3 residues: CAWSAEVDEQFF. The DNA of the CDR3 is TGTGCCTGGAGTGCAGAAGTGGATGAGCAGTTCTTC.

At least ten counts were recorded for this clonotype. V is TRBV27 and J is TRBJ2-7; D gene unclear. This CDR3 region has 13 residues. The V and J ends lost 4 bases and 3 bases respectively, with 10 bases between them. CDR1 MNHEY and CDR2 SMNVEV come from the germline V gene (reference sequence). CDR3 region: CASSSTPYYEQYF. CDR3 sequence (DNA): TGTGCCAGCAGTTCGACACCCTACTACGAGCAGTACTTC.

Of note for this clonotype: This could be a read error, since a much larger clone is one nucleotide away. This sequence joins TRBV7-2 and TRBJ1-1; D possibly corresponds to TRBD1 (5 bases). This CDR3 comprises 15 residues. Germline-derived CDR1 and CDR2 are SGHTA and FQGNSA. V was trimmed by 5 bases and J by 5 bases, leaving 18 bases between them. The CDR3 reads CASSIESGTSTEAFF. CDR3 in DNA: TGTGCCAGCAGCATAGAATCGGGGACGAGTACTGAAGCTTTCTTT. The full variable domain, in which reference TRBV7-2 and TRBJ1-1 provide the parts outside the CDR3, is GAGVSQSPSNKVTEKGKDVELRCDPISGHTALYWYRQSLGQGLEFLIYFQGNSAPDKSGLPSDRFSAERTGGSVSTLTIQRTQQEDSAVYLCASSIESGTSTEAFFGQGTRLTVV.